Listed below are T cell receptor beta chains from one sample, sequenced in a study of shared clonotypes between healthy human individuals. The data were produced by immunoSEQ multiplex PCR, yet TCRdb's version contains in-frame clones alone and is incomplete. There are 550,000 to 750,000 clones in the sample; roughly 95% occur only once, and 0.11% lies in the top ten. The sequencing sample was made of naive CD8+ T cells sorted from blood. The origin of the receptors is a woman aged 25 to 39 in good health. Each CDR3 is given with its conserved first and last residue. The D gene is left open where the match is weak.

D gene	J gene	V gene	CDR3 protein	CDR3 DNA
TRBD1	TRBJ2-2	TRBV9	CASSQRTGLYTGELFF	TGTGCCAGCAGCCAAAGGACAGGGCTGTACACCGGGGAGCTGTTTTTT
TRBD2	TRBJ2-1	TRBV19	CASSILAGGSSYNEQFF	TGTGCCAGTAGTATCCTAGCGGGAGGGAGCTCCTACAATGAGCAGTTCTTC
.	TRBJ1-1	TRBV14	CASSQDSWGGNTEAFF	TGTGCCAGCAGCCAAGATAGTTGGGGTGGGAACACTGAAGCTTTCTTT
.	TRBJ2-3	TRBV11-2	CASSMRQARGTDTQYF	TGTGCCAGCAGCATGAGACAGGCTAGGGGCACAGATACGCAGTATTTT
.	TRBJ2-7	TRBV11-2	CASSLVDSIVSYEQYF	TGTGCCAGCAGCTTAGTCGACAGTATCGTATCCTACGAGCAGTACTTC
.	TRBJ2-1	TRBV27	CASSLWGRERENEQFF	TGTGCCAGCAGTTTATGGGGGCGGGAGCGGGAAAATGAGCAGTTCTTC
.	TRBJ2-1	TRBV7-9	CASSFGGAYNEQFF	TGTGCCAGCAGCTTCGGGGGCGCCTACAATGAGCAGTTCTTC
.	TRBJ2-5	TRBV7-9	CASSPGETQYF	TGTGCCAGCAGCCCCGGGGAGACCCAGTACTTC
TRBD2	TRBJ2-1	TRBV7-9	CASSLLAGATLEEQFF	TGTGCCAGCAGCTTACTAGCGGGAGCCACCCTAGAAGAGCAGTTCTTC
.	TRBJ2-3	TRBV10-2	CASSESPDTQYF	TGCGCCAGCAGTGAGTCCCCAGATACGCAGTATTTT
TRBD2	TRBJ2-1	TRBV10-1	CASSEGLAGKDNEQFF	TGCGCCAGCAGTGAGGGCCTAGCGGGCAAAGACAATGAGCAGTTCTTC
TRBD1	TRBJ2-7	TRBV9	CASSAGQGARYEQYF	TGTGCCAGCAGCGCGGGACAGGGGGCTCGGTACGAGCAGTACTTC